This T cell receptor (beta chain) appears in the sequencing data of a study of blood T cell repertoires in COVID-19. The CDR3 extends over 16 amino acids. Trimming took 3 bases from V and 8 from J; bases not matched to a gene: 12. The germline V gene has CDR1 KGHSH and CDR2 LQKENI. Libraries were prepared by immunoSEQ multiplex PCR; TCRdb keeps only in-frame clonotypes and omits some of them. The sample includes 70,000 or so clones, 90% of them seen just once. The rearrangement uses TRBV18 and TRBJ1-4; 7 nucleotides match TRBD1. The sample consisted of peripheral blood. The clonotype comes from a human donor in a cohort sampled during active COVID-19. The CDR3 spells CASSPGQFAAEEKLFF. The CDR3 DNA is TGTGCCAGCTCACCGGGACAGTTTGCCGCGGAGGAAAAACTGTTTTTT.